Following are 32 T cell receptor beta chains from one sample sequenced in a study of T-cell memory formation after mild COVID-19. TCRdb fed the 5' RACE reads into MiXCR, producing one record per CDR3 protein. The table has approximately 390,000 distinct CDR3 sequences, roughly 15% seen once; the top ten hold roughly a fifth. Source material: PBMCs or a T cell subset sorted from them (not recorded which). These receptors all stem from a man younger than 30 who had mild COVID-19 (a few samples of this study predate the infection). Cell type and time point are not known.

The chain carries TRBV6-2 or TRBV6-3 and TRBJ2-3, with TRBD1 as a possible D gene (6 bases). CDR3 length: 15 residues. Trimming cost V 4 bases and J 5 bases, with 16 bases left between them. Germline V gene lookup returns CDR1 MNHEY and CDR2 SVGEGT. CDR3 DNA: TGTGCCAGCAGTTTCTCCCGGGACAAAGGAGATACGCAGTATTTT. It specifies CASSFSRDKGDTQYF.

This clonotype has more than one count but fewer than ten. V and J are TRBV5-1 and TRBJ1-1; TRBD1 matches at 7 bases. Germline V gives CDR1 SGHRS, CDR2 YFSETQ. J gave up 3 bases and V 4 bases, and 6 bases lay outside the gene matches. This CDR3 spans 14 amino acids. The CDR3 DNA follows: TGCGCCAGCAGCCCCGTCCAGGGGGACACTGAAGCTTTCTTT. Translating gives CASSPVQGDTEAFF. Combining the CDR3 with reference TRBV5-1 and TRBJ1-1 gives the whole variable domain KAGVTQTPRYLIKTRGQQVTLSCSPISGHRSVSWYQQTPGQGLQFLFEYFSETQRNKGNFPGRFSGRQFSNSRSEMNVSTLELGDSALYLCASSPVQGDTEAFFGQGTRLTVV.

This clonotype showed up just a few times. J is TRBJ2-3 and V is TRBV20-1; TRBD1 is a possible D gene (6 bases). This CDR3 region has 15 residues. Germline V gene data show CDR1 as DFQATT and CDR2 as SNEGSKA (reference sequence). Trimming took off 6 bases at V and 0 bases at J, with 16 bases between the two ends. CDR3 nucleotides: TGCAGTGCCGGTGGACAGATGATTAGCACAGATACGCAGTATTTT. Its protein product is CSAGGQMISTDTQYF.

The V and J genes are TRBV7-8 and TRBJ2-1; perhaps D is TRBD1 or TRBD2 (5 bases each). V lost 3 bases to trimming and J lost 3 bases, with 12 bases between them. Germline V CDR1 and CDR2: SGHVS, FQNEAQ. There are 15 residues in the CDR3. CDR3 amino acids: CASSFRGPDYNEQFF. The CDR3 nucleotides read TGTGCCAGCAGCTTCCGGGGACCCGACTACAATGAGCAGTTCTTC.

The sample holds many counts of this clonotype. This sequence joins TRBV7-2 and TRBJ1-1; D gene ambiguous. Trimming took off 5 bases at V and 1 base at J, with 8 bases between the two ends. The CDR3 runs to 13 residues. Looked up from germline, CDR1 is SGHTA and CDR2 is FQGNSA. The CDR3 coding sequence is TGTGCCAGCAGCGCACACAGGAACACTGAAGCTTTCTTT. This encodes CASSAHRNTEAFF.

A few counts support this clonotype. The chain is built from TRBV6-2 or TRBV6-3 and TRBJ2-2; D is ambiguous. The V and J ends lost 6 bases and 4 bases respectively, with 15 bases between them. Germline V CDR1 and CDR2: MNHEY, SVGEGT. The CDR3 extends over 15 amino acids. Here the CDR3 reads CASRNEPTGTGELFF. CDR3 DNA sequence: TGTGCCAGCAGAAATGAACCAACGGGCACCGGGGAGCTGTTTTTT.

In its sample, this clonotype was seen a few times. The chain employs TRBV6-4 and TRBJ2-1; TRBD2 matches at 8 bases. With V trimmed by 2 bases and J by 10 bases, 10 bases remained unmatched. The germline CDR1 and CDR2 sequences are MRHNA and SNTAGT. CDR3 size: 15 residues. Written as DNA, the CDR3 is TGTGCCAGCAGTGACGGCTCGGGGGGGCTTGGGGAGCAGTTCTTC. This sequence encodes CASSDGSGGLGEQFF.

This clonotype was counted a few times. The chain has TRBV6-2 or TRBV6-3 and TRBJ2-7; D is tentatively TRBD1 or TRBD2 (5 bases each). The length of the CDR3 is 15 residues. Germline V gives CDR1 MNHEY, CDR2 SVGEGT. V was clipped by 5 bases and J by 2 bases, with 16 bases between them. DNA of the CDR3: TGTGCCAGCAGTACGGGACCGAAAAGGACCTACGAGCAGTACGTC. Amino acid sequence: CASSTGPKRTYEQYV.

The chain has TRBV6-6 and TRBJ2-1; 7 positions agree with TRBD1. V trimming: 2 bases; J trimming: 8 bases; junction bases outside the gene matches: 3. The CDR3 loop spans 13 amino acids. CDR1 is MNHNY, CDR2 SVGAGI, per germline (reference sequence). The CDR3 spells CASSYRQGYEQFF. The CDR3 DNA follows: TGTGCCAGCAGTTACAGACAGGGTTATGAGCAGTTCTTC.

This chain joins TRBV19 and TRBJ2-7, with D maybe TRBD1 (6 bases). Looked up from germline, CDR1 is LNHDA and CDR2 is SQIVND (reference sequence). The V end was cut by 4 bases, the J end by 1 base, with 14 bases between. The CDR3 covers 15 residues. The CDR3 sequence is CASSSRTVISYEQYV. Written as DNA, the CDR3 is TGTGCCAGTAGTAGCCGGACAGTGATTTCCTACGAGCAGTACGTC.

The CDR3 DNA reads TGCGCCAGCAGAATGTTTACTACAGGGATCCAAGAGACCCAGTACTTC. Encoded protein: CASRMFTTGIQETQYF. The chain joins TRBV5-1 to TRBJ2-5, with a weak D call TRBD1 (6 bases). The CDR3 loop spans 16 amino acids. Germline CDR1 SGHRS, CDR2 YFSETQ. V was trimmed by 5 bases and J by 1 base, leaving 18 bases between them.

The sample holds a few counts of this clonotype. V usage is TRBV7-2 and J usage is TRBJ2-1, with 10 bases that match TRBD2. Germline V gene data show CDR1 as SGHTA and CDR2 as FQGNSA. The junction had 4 bases not matched to a gene; V was cut back by 5 bases and J by 6 bases. The CDR3 has 14 residues. Here the CDR3 DNA reads TGTGCCAGCAGCCAAGCGGGGGGGCTCAATGAGCAGTTCTTC. It is translated as CASSQAGGLNEQFF.

V gene TRBV4-1 combines with J gene TRBJ2-3; no definite D call. V lost 1 base to trimming and J lost 1 base, with 9 bases between them. CDR3 length: 15 amino acids. Germline CDR1 reads MGHRA; CDR2 reads YSYEKL. As DNA, the CDR3 is TGCGCCAGCAGCCAAGTGGGCTCTCGCACAGATACGCAGTATTTT. Residues: CASSQVGSRTDTQYF.

This clonotype was detected only a few times. This chain connects TRBV5-1 to TRBJ1-2; possibly TRBD1 for D (6 bases). Germline-derived CDR1 and CDR2 are SGHRS and YFSETQ. The CDR3 totals 15 residues. Trimming shortened V by 3 bases and J by 5 bases, and 17 bases separated the two germline ends. The CDR3 here is CASSSTPDSSYGYTF. The CDR3 DNA is TGCGCCAGCAGCTCAACGCCGGACAGCAGTTATGGCTACACCTTC.

This chain uses TRBV7-2 with TRBJ1-3; possibly TRBD1 for D (5 bases). The CDR3 has 14 residues. Deletions cut 8 bases from V and 2 bases from J, with 13 bases between. CDR1 is SGHTA and CDR2 is FQGNSA in the germline V gene. CDR3 coding DNA: TGTGCCAGCTCAAGGAGGGGAGCTGGAAACACCATATATTTT. Its translation: CASSRRGAGNTIYF.

This clonotype was found a few times. For the CDR3, the DNA is TGTGCCAGCAGTACAGCCGGGACTAGCGTAAAGACCCAGTACTTC. This sequence encodes CASSTAGTSVKTQYF. The rearrangement joins TRBV28 to TRBJ2-5; 10 bases are a match to TRBD2. The CDR3 spans 15 residues. The germline gives CDR1 MDHEN, CDR2 SYDVKM. J lost 6 bases, V lost 5 bases, and 9 bases had no gene match.

V usage is TRBV7-2 and J usage is TRBJ2-1, with a possible D match to TRBD1 (5 bases). The CDR3 spans 14 residues. Trimming left V 3 bases short and J 9 bases short, with 15 bases between. Germline CDR1 SGHTA, CDR2 FQGNSA. CDR3 sequence: CASSFGARYTEQFF. CDR3 nucleotide sequence: TGTGCCAGCAGCTTTGGGGCTCGGTATACTGAGCAGTTCTTC.

This rearrangement joins TRBV5-1 to TRBJ2-5; a possible D gene is TRBD1 (5 bases). CDR1 is SGHRS and CDR2 is YFSETQ in the germline V gene. This CDR3 region has 14 residues. Trimming shortened V by 0 bases and J by 4 bases, and 10 bases separated the two germline ends. This CDR3 reads CASSLAGLAETQYF. The CDR3 region has the DNA TGCGCCAGCAGCTTGGCAGGGTTAGCAGAGACCCAGTACTTC. The whole variable domain, remainder taken from reference TRBV5-1 and TRBJ2-5, is KAGVTQTPRYLIKTRGQQVTLSCSPISGHRSVSWYQQTPGQGLQFLFEYFSETQRNKGNFPGRFSGRQFSNSRSEMNVSTLELGDSALYLCASSLAGLAETQYFGPGTRLLVL.

This clonotype turned up a few times. The chain carries TRBV7-2 and TRBJ2-3; TRBD1 matches 9 bases. The CDR3 is 18 amino acids. Germline CDR1 is SGHTA and CDR2 is FQGNSA. After removal of 5 bases from V and 4 bases from J, the junction contained 16 bases not matched to a gene. CDR3 bases: TGTGCCAGCAGCCAGCCTGCAATAAACAGGGGGCGGGCAGATACGCAGTATTTT. This encodes CASSQPAINRGRADTQYF.

V usage is TRBV4-1 and J usage is TRBJ2-1, with D possibly matching TRBD2 (5 bases). V was trimmed by 0 bases and J by 4 bases, leaving 13 bases between them. From germline, CDR1 is MGHRA and CDR2 YSYEKL. The CDR3 length is 16 residues. CDR3 sequence: CASSQDPRRVYNEQFF. The CDR3 bases are TGCGCCAGCAGCCAAGATCCCCGGCGGGTATACAATGAGCAGTTCTTC.

This chain links TRBV28 with TRBJ1-6; D remains unclear. CDR3 size: 13 residues. Deletions cut 2 bases from V and 8 bases from J, with 7 bases between. Per germline, CDR1 MDHEN and CDR2 SYDVKM. The CDR3 DNA is TGTGCCAGCAGTTTACCGGACTATTCACCCCTCCACTTT. Its translation is CASSLPDYSPLHF.

This clonotype was picked up a small number of times. The CDR3 sequence is CASSLGPGSLNTIYF. The CDR3 coding sequence is TGTGCCAGCAGTTTGGGGCCAGGGAGTTTAAACACCATATATTTT. The chain is built from TRBV12-3 or TRBV12-4 and TRBJ1-3; maybe TRBD1 (5 bases). This CDR3 spans 15 amino acids. The germline V and J ends were trimmed by 3 bases and 6 bases, with 15 bases remaining between them.

This clonotype was found a few times. This chain uses TRBV6-2 or TRBV6-3 with TRBJ2-3, with D perhaps being TRBD1 or TRBD2 (5 bases each). Trimming removed 0 bases from V and 2 bases from J, with 12 bases in between. The length of the CDR3 is 16 residues. Per the germline V gene, CDR1 is MNHEY and CDR2 is SVGEGT. As DNA, the CDR3 is TGTGCCAGCAGTTACTCTGGGACGGGCAACACAGATACGCAGTATTTT. Its translation: CASSYSGTGNTDTQYF.

V gene TRBV19 combines with J gene TRBJ1-6, with D perhaps matching TRBD1 (6 bases). This CDR3 spans 15 amino acids. Between the trimmed V and J ends, which lost 2 bases and 7 bases, there was a span of 12 bases. CDR1 is LNHDA and CDR2 is SQIVND in the germline V gene (reference sequence). The CDR3 is CASSISGARNSPLHF. The CDR3 coding sequence is TGTGCCAGTAGTATATCGGGGGCTAGAAATTCACCCCTCCACTTT.

CDR3 nucleotides: TGTGCCTGGGGTGACGGGGGGAGTCGTGGCTACACCTTC. Translated, it gives CAWGDGGSRGYTF. This sequence joins TRBV30 and TRBJ1-2; possible D gene TRBD1, 5 bases. The CDR3 runs 13 residues. CDR1 is GTSNPN and CDR2 is SVGIG in the germline V gene (reference sequence). V lost 5 bases and J 7 bases, leaving 17 bases between the germline ends.

This clonotype was found once. This chain joins TRBV5-6 and TRBJ1-4; D remains ambiguous. V was shortened by 0 bases and J by 0 bases, with 12 bases between the two germline ends. Germline-derived CDR1 and CDR2 are SGHDT and YYEEEE. The CDR3 is made up of 17 amino acids. Written as DNA, the CDR3 is TGTGCCAGCAGCTTGGAGTCTCGGTGGACAACTAATGAAAAACTGTTTTTT. Translating it yields CASSLESRWTTNEKLFF.

V and J are TRBV12-3 or TRBV12-4 and TRBJ1-5; 7 nucleotides line up with TRBD1. V lost 2 bases, J lost 6 bases, and 10 bases stayed unmatched. This CDR3 is 16 amino acids long. CDR3 in amino acids: CASSLKVTGSAQPQHF. CDR3 DNA: TGTGCCAGCAGTTTAAAAGTGACAGGGTCGGCTCAGCCCCAGCATTTT.

The V and J genes are TRBV12-3 or TRBV12-4 and TRBJ2-1; D possibly corresponds to TRBD2 (6 bases). The CDR3 is made up of 11 amino acids. Trimming took 11 bases from V and 4 from J, leaving 9 bases between them. The CDR3 nucleotides are TGTGCCTGCGGGGTTTACAATGAGCAGTTCTTC. It specifies CACGVYNEQFF.

The table lists this clonotype with a few counts. V gene TRBV6-5 combines with J gene TRBJ2-6; D remains ambiguous. The length of the CDR3 is 14 residues. Trimming removed 5 bases at V and 2 bases at J, with 7 bases between. Germline-derived CDR1 and CDR2 are MNHEY and SVGAGI. CDR3 nucleotide sequence: TGTGCCAGCAGTGGTAGGGCTGGGGCCAACGTCCTGACTTTC. It encodes CASSGRAGANVLTF.

CDR3 amino acids: CAIRERGNTGELFF. CDR3 sequence (DNA): TGTGCCATCAGGGAGCGGGGGAACACCGGGGAGCTGTTTTTT. This chain connects TRBV10-3 to TRBJ2-2; 7 bases agree with TRBD2. Trimming cost V 6 bases and J 1 base; bases outside gene matches: 2. The CDR3 spans 14 residues. Per the germline V gene, CDR1 is ENHRY and CDR2 is SYGVKD.

The J gene is TRBJ1-3, the V gene TRBV12-3 or TRBV12-4; 7 bases map to TRBD1. The V and J ends lost 2 bases and 0 bases, in that order; junction bases with no gene match: 4. This CDR3 contains 16 residues. CDR3 in DNA: TGTGCCAGCAGTTTACAAGGGGGCCTCTCTGGAAACACCATATATTTT. Amino acids: CASSLQGGLSGNTIYF.

The rearrangement links TRBV12-3 or TRBV12-4 to TRBJ2-1; TRBD1 might be the D (6 bases). Trimming cost V 5 bases and J 8 bases, with 13 bases left between them. The CDR3 totals 13 residues. The CDR3 spells CASSHAQGYEQFF. The CDR3 DNA reads as TGTGCCAGCAGTCATGCACAGGGATATGAGCAGTTCTTC.